This is a list of T cell receptor beta chains from one sample in a study of control samples from healthy donors and cancer patients. Method: immunoSEQ multiplex PCR; TCRdb's copy keeps in-frame clones and lacks some. There are about 120,000 clones in the sample; approximately 90% occur only once, and around 2.5% lies in the top ten. Sequenced input: blood. The receptors come from a man in his forties in good health. Each CDR3 is given with its conserved first and last residue. The order of the fields is V gene, D gene, clone size, J gene, CDR3 DNA, CDR3 protein. The D gene is left open where the match is weak. Clone size is stated in some rows and not others, as once, few, many or a class when expanded.

TRBV5-1	TRBD1	-	TRBJ1-2	TGCGCCAGCAGCTTGGCCAACCGGGACAGGGGCCCCGGGGGTGGCTACACCTTC	CASSLANRDRGPGGGYTF
TRBV7-6	TRBD1	once	TRBJ1-4	TGTGCCAGCAGCTTAGCGGGGACAGGTGATGAAAAACTGTTTTTT	CASSLAGTGDEKLFF
TRBV14	-	-	TRBJ2-1	TGTGCCAGCAGCCAAACAGGGAGGGGAGGTGAGCAGTTCTTC	CASSQTGRGGEQFF
TRBV30	-	once	TRBJ1-3	TGTGCCTGCCCGGTGGCAGCTGGAAACACCATATATTTT	CACPVAAGNTIYF
TRBV25-1	TRBD1	-	TRBJ2-2	TGTGCCAGCACCGCCGGGACAGGGAACACCGGGGAGCTGTTTTTT	CASTAGTGNTGELFF
TRBV5-1	TRBD1	-	TRBJ2-7	TGCGCCAGCAGCTACTCCGGGACAGGGGCCTACGAGCAGTACTTC	CASSYSGTGAYEQYF
TRBV12-3/TRBV12-4	TRBD1	-	TRBJ1-1	TGTGCCAGCAGGTACAGGGGAAACACTGAAGCTTTCTTT	CASRYRGNTEAFF
TRBV10-3	-	-	TRBJ2-7	TGTGCCACCGCTACGGGGAAGGACCGCGAGCAGTACTTC	CATATGKDREQYF
TRBV27	TRBD1	-	TRBJ2-7	TGTGCCAGCAGTCTCAGGGACAGGGGTGAGAACGAGCAGTACTTC	CASSLRDRGENEQYF
TRBV5-1	-	-	TRBJ2-5	TGCGCCAGCAGCTTCGGACAGTCGCAGACCCAGTACTTC	CASSFGQSQTQYF
TRBV24-1	TRBD1	-	TRBJ1-5	TGTGCCACCAGGCGGGGACAGGGAACCGATCAGCCCCAGCATTTT	CATRRGQGTDQPQHF
TRBV2	TRBD1	-	TRBJ2-7	TGTGCCAGCAGCGGGGACAGGACCTCCTACGAGCAGTACTTC	CASSGDRTSYEQYF
TRBV6-2/TRBV6-3	-	-	TRBJ2-7	TGTGCCAGCAGTTACTCTCGGAGTGGGAACGAGCAGTACTTC	CASSYSRSGNEQYF
TRBV6-2/TRBV6-3	TRBD1	-	TRBJ1-5	TGCGCCAGCAGTTACGACAGGGGAAAAAATCAGCCCCAGCATTTT	CASSYDRGKNQPQHF
TRBV29-1	-	-	TRBJ1-5	TGCAGCGTTGTTCTCGGTGGCAATCAGCCCCAGCATTTT	CSVVLGGNQPQHF
TRBV2	-	-	TRBJ2-3	TGTGCCAGCAGGAGAGATATAACAGATACGCAGTATTTT	CASRRDITDTQYF
TRBV4-1	-	-	TRBJ2-1	TGCGCCAGCAGCCCCCCGGGGTACAATGAGCAGTTCTTC	CASSPPGYNEQFF
TRBV9	TRBD1	-	TRBJ1-3	TGTGCCAGCAGCGGTGCCACAGGGGACTCTGGAAACACCATATATTTT	CASSGATGDSGNTIYF
TRBV12-3/TRBV12-4	-	-	TRBJ2-1	TGTGCCAGCAGTCCAGGGGCCTCACAGTTCTTC	CASSPGASQFF
TRBV3-1/TRBV3-2	-	-	TRBJ2-1	TGTGCCAGCAGCCAAGGGGGATATCCAGTCAATGAGCAGTTCTTC	CASSQGGYPVNEQFF
TRBV25-1	-	-	TRBJ2-2	TGTGCCAGCAGTAATTCGGGGCCCAGAAACACCGGGGAGCTGTTTTTT	CASSNSGPRNTGELFF
TRBV7-8	-	-	TRBJ1-6	TGTGCCAGCAGCTTAGCTGGGGCAGGCGGTCTCCTCCACTTT	CASSLAGAGGLLHF
TRBV4-2	-	-	TRBJ1-5	TGTGCCAGCAGCCAAGAAGGTCCCGGTCAGCCCCAGCATTTT	CASSQEGPGQPQHF
TRBV10-3	-	-	TRBJ2-2	TGTGCCAGCCTACGGGACGACGATAGCACCGGGGAGCTGTTTTTT	CASLRDDDSTGELFF
TRBV7-9	-	-	TRBJ2-7	TGTGCCAGCAGCTTACTTCCTGGCCGGACCTACGAGCAGTACTTC	CASSLLPGRTYEQYF
TRBV7-9	TRBD1	-	TRBJ1-5	TGTGCCAGCAGCTCAGGGGGCGGTCAGCCCCAGCATTTT	CASSSGGGQPQHF
TRBV4-2	-	-	TRBJ2-1	TGTGCCAGCAGCCAAGATCGGCGGGGTGAGCAGTTCTTC	CASSQDRRGEQFF
TRBV6-1	-	-	TRBJ1-3	TGTGCCAGCAGTGAAGGTCCCTCTGGAAACACCATATATTTT	CASSEGPSGNTIYF
TRBV29-1	-	-	TRBJ1-5	TGCAGCGTTGCTGAACAGGGTCGTCAGCCCCAGCATTTT	CSVAEQGRQPQHF
TRBV7-3	-	once	TRBJ2-2	TGTGCCAGCAGCGTTAGGGGCGCCGGGGAGCTGTTTTTT	CASSVRGAGELFF
TRBV7-9	TRBD2	-	TRBJ2-1	TGTGCCAGCAGCCGGCAAGGGACTAGCGGAGGCAATGAGCAGTTCTTC	CASSRQGTSGGNEQFF
TRBV28	TRBD1	-	TRBJ2-3	TGTGCCAGCAGTTCCGGGACAGGGGTGGATACGCAGTATTTT	CASSSGTGVDTQYF
TRBV15	TRBD1	-	TRBJ1-2	TGTGCCACCAGCAGAGGGGGGTCCAGGGGGTATGGCTACACCTTC	CATSRGGSRGYGYTF
TRBV4-2	TRBD2	-	TRBJ2-1	TGTGCCAGCAGCCAACTATCTAGCGGGGGGGCCACATACAATGAGCAGTTCTTC	CASSQLSSGGATYNEQFF
TRBV27	-	-	TRBJ1-1	TGTGCCAGCAGCCGAATTCCTGGGACTGAAGCTTTCTTT	CASSRIPGTEAFF
TRBV5-1	-	-	TRBJ1-3	TGCGCCAGCAGCTTGGAGGGGACTGGAAACACCATATATTTT	CASSLEGTGNTIYF
TRBV7-8	-	once	TRBJ1-2	TGTGCCAGCAGCTTGACGGCCGATGGCTACACCTTC	CASSLTADGYTF
TRBV7-3	-	-	TRBJ1-1	TGTGCCAGCAGCTCCCTTGGGCGGGAGAACACTGAAGCTTTCTTT	CASSSLGRENTEAFF
TRBV19	-	-	TRBJ1-6	TGTGCCAGTAGAAGTAGGCACAATTCACCCCTCCACTTT	CASRSRHNSPLHF
TRBV19	-	-	TRBJ1-6	TGTGCCAGTAGGCCAACAGGGTTTAATTCACCCCTCCACTTT	CASRPTGFNSPLHF
TRBV6-5	TRBD1	-	TRBJ1-6	TGTGCCAGCAGTACGACAGGGAATTCACCCCTCCACTTT	CASSTTGNSPLHF
TRBV25-1	-	-	TRBJ1-2	TGTGCCAGCGATCGCGGGGACGGGGGTTTCTATGGCTACACCTTC	CASDRGDGGFYGYTF
TRBV19	-	-	TRBJ1-1	TGTGCCAGTAGTATAGGGGGAGGGACGAACACTGAAGCTTTCTTT	CASSIGGGTNTEAFF
TRBV30	TRBD1	-	TRBJ1-5	TGTGCCTGGAGTGGGGGACAGTATAGCAATCAGCCCCAGCATTTT	CAWSGGQYSNQPQHF
TRBV6-5	TRBD1	-	TRBJ2-2	TGTGCCAGCTCCGGGACAGGGATTCCCGGGGAGCTGTTTTTT	CASSGTGIPGELFF
TRBV10-2	-	-	TRBJ2-1	TGCGCCAGCAGTGAGTCGAGTGGGGTGAATGAGCAGTTCTTC	CASSESSGVNEQFF
TRBV27	TRBD2	-	TRBJ2-1	TGTGCCAGCAGCCAAGCGGGGACCAAGTACAATGAGCAGTTCTTC	CASSQAGTKYNEQFF
TRBV19	-	-	TRBJ1-5	TGTGCCAGTAGTAAGCGGGGAAATCAGCCCCAGCATTTT	CASSKRGNQPQHF
TRBV6-5	TRBD1	once	TRBJ1-4	TGTGCCAGCAGGGTCGCAGGGGGCCTTAATGAAAAACTGTTTTTT	CASRVAGGLNEKLFF
TRBV4-1	TRBD1	-	TRBJ1-4	TGCGCCAGCAGCCAAGGGGACAGGGATGAAAAACTGTTTTTT	CASSQGDRDEKLFF
TRBV6-5	-	-	TRBJ1-1	TGTGCCAGCAGTTACTCGAGGGGAATGAACACTGAAGCTTTCTTT	CASSYSRGMNTEAFF
TRBV5-4	TRBD2	-	TRBJ2-5	TGTGCCAGCAGCATTGGACTAGCGGGGGGTGAGACCCAGTACTTC	CASSIGLAGGETQYF
TRBV15	TRBD2	-	TRBJ2-7	TGTGCCACCAGCGGGGGGGTCTCCGCTGGCTACGAGCAGTACTTC	CATSGGVSAGYEQYF
TRBV7-9	-	-	TRBJ2-7	TGTGCCAGCAGCTCCCTGGTAACTTACGAGCAGTACTTC	CASSSLVTYEQYF